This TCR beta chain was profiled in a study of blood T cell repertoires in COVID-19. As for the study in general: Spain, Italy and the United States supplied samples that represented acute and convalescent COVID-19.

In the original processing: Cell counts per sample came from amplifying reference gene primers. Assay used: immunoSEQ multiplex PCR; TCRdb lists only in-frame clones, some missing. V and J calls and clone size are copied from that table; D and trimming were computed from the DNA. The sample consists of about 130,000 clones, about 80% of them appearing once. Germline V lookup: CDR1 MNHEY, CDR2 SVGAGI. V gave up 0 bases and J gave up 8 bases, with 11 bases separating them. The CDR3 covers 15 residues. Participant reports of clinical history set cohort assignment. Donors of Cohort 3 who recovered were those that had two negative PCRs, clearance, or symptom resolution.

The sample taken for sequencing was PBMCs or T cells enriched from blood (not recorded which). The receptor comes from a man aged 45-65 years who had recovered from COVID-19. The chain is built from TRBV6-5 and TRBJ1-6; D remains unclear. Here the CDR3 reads CASSYSPVPDSPLHF. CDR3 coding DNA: TGTGCCAGCAGTTACTCACCAGTACCCGATTCACCCCTCCACTTT.